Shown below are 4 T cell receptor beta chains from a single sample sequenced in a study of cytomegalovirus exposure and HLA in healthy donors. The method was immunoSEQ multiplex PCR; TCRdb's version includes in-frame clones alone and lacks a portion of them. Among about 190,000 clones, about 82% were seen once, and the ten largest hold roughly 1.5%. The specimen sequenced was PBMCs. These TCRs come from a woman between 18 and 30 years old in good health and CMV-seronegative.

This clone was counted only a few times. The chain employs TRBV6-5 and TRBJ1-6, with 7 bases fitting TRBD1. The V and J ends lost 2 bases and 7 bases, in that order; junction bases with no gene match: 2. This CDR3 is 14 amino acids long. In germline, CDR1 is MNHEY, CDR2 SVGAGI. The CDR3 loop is CASSYTGENSPLHF. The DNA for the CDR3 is TGTGCCAGCAGTTACACAGGGGAAAATTCACCCCTCCACTTT.

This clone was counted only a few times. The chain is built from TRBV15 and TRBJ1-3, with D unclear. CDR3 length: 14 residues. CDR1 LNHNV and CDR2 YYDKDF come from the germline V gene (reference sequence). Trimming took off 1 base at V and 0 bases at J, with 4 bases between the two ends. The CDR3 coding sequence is TGTGCCACCAGCAGAGGACTCTCTGGAAACACCATATATTTT. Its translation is CATSRGLSGNTIYF.

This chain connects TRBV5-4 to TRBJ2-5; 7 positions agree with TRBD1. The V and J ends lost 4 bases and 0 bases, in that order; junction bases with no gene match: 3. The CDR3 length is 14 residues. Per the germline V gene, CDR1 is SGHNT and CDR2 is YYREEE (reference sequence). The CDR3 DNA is TGTGCCAGCAGCCCGGGACAGAACCAAGAGACCCAGTACTTC. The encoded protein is CASSPGQNQETQYF.

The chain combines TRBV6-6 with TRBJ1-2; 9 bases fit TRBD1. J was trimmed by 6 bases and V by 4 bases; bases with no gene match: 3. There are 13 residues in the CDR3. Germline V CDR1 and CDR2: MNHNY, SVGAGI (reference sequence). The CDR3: CASSSGQGHGYTF. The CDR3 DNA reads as TGTGCCAGCAGTTCCGGACAGGGGCATGGCTACACCTTC.